This TCR beta chain came from a study of blood T cell repertoires in COVID-19. The germline V gene encodes CDR1 SGHAT and CDR2 FQNNGV. The CDR3 is 14 amino acids. J was trimmed by 10 bases and V by 4 bases; bases with no gene match: 8. Profiling relied on immunoSEQ multiplex PCR, and the TCRdb table lists in-frame clones only, not all of them. The data show more than 9,500 clones, around 83% seen once. The chain has TRBV11-2 and TRBJ2-5, with 11 bases fitting TRBD1. The TCR originated in a human donor in a cohort sampled during active COVID-19. The sequencing input was peripheral blood. CDR3 sequence (DNA): TGTGCCAGCAGCTCGTCCCGGGACAGGGGGAGCCAGTACTTC. Protein: CASSSSRDRGSQYF.